These 27 T cell receptor beta chains were sequenced from one sample in a study of blood T cells in healthy people across ages. The second PCR ran roughly 6 to 11 cycles with a sample-barcoded 5' primer and J-beta primers. TCRdb processed the 5' RACE reads anew with MiXCR; each CDR3 protein has one entry. Here the sample spans about 830,000 distinct CDR3 sequences, about 62% being singletons. Sequenced material: blood. The source of these receptors is a man aged 30-40 years in good health.

This clonotype was seen just once. The rearrangement uses TRBV20-1 and TRBJ1-2; 9 nucleotides match TRBD1. Germline CDR1 and CDR2: DFQATT and SNEGSKA (reference sequence). The CDR3 runs to 12 residues. J lost 9 bases, V lost 4 bases, and 6 bases had no gene match. The CDR3 nucleotides are TGCAGTGCTATGGACAGGGGTGATAGCTACACCTTC. It codes for CSAMDRGDSYTF.

This chain joins TRBV7-3 and TRBJ2-6; D not certain. The V end lost 4 bases, the J end lost 4 bases, and 14 bases lay between the germline ends. There are 16 residues in the CDR3. The V gene's germline CDR1 is SGHTA and CDR2 FQGTGA. CDR3 sequence: CASSSAFGVGANVLTF. The CDR3 nucleotides read TGTGCCAGCAGCTCCGCCTTTGGGGTAGGGGCCAACGTCCTGACTTTC.

This clonotype was seen a handful of times. This chain connects TRBV10-3 to TRBJ2-7, with TRBD2 matching over 9 bases. V dropped 6 bases and J dropped 0; count of bases not matched to a gene: 12. Germline-derived CDR1 and CDR2 are ENHRY and SYGVKD. The CDR3 length is 17 residues. The CDR3 DNA is TGTGCCATCAGAGGGTTTGGGCTAGCGGGGAGCTCCTACGAGCAGTACTTC. Translation gives CAIRGFGLAGSSYEQYF.

The CDR3 nucleotides read TGTGCCAGCAGTCTTACGGCGCAAGGCTATGAGCAGTTCTTC. Translating it yields CASSLTAQGYEQFF. The chain couples TRBV7-2 to TRBJ2-1; D uncertain. This CDR3 spans 14 amino acids. The V and J ends lost 6 bases and 8 bases respectively, with 17 bases between them. Germline loops: CDR1 SGHTA, CDR2 FQGNSA.

V gene TRBV6-4 combines with J gene TRBJ2-1; D unresolved. This CDR3 spans 13 amino acids. Trimming took 3 bases from V and 5 from J, leaving 8 bases between them. Germline V gene lookup returns CDR1 MRHNA and CDR2 SNTAGT. CDR3 region: CASSESLNNEQFF. The CDR3, as DNA: TGTGCCAGCAGTGAGTCGCTGAACAATGAGCAGTTCTTC.

This chain joins TRBV7-2 and TRBJ1-6; D is unresolved. The germline CDR1 and CDR2 sequences are SGHTA and FQGNSA. The CDR3 extends over 13 amino acids. Trimming took 4 bases from V and 5 from J, leaving 6 bases between them. CDR3 in amino acids: CASSSIHNSPLHF. The CDR3 DNA is TGTGCCAGCAGCTCAATACATAATTCACCCCTCCACTTT.

This chain connects TRBV29-1 to TRBJ1-2; D gene unclear. V dropped 4 bases and J dropped 4 bases, with 10 bases sitting between them. Germline CDR1 and CDR2: SQVTM and ANQGSEA. This CDR3 spans 12 amino acids. The CDR3 reads CSVGRVGYGYTF. The CDR3 nucleotides are TGCAGCGTTGGAAGGGTCGGCTATGGCTACACCTTC.

The DNA for the CDR3 is TGTGCCAGCAGCTCGAGATGGACAGTCTATGGCTACACCTTC. This codes for CASSSRWTVYGYTF. V usage is TRBV7-2 and J usage is TRBJ1-2, with D possibly being TRBD1 (6 bases). In germline, CDR1 is SGHTA, CDR2 FQGNSA. The V end lost 4 bases, the J end lost 4 bases, and 13 bases lay between the germline ends. This CDR3 is 14 amino acids long. The full variable domain, in which reference TRBV7-2 and TRBJ1-2 provide the parts outside the CDR3, is GAGVSQSPSNKVTEKGKDVELRCDPISGHTALYWYRQSLGQGLEFLIYFQGNSAPDKSGLPSDRFSAERTGGSVSTLTIQRTQQEDSAVYLCASSSRWTVYGYTFGSGTRLTVV.

This clonotype appeared a few times. This chain uses TRBV2 with TRBJ2-3; D is possibly TRBD1 (5 bases). The V end was cut by 5 bases, the J end by 4 bases, with 10 bases between. The germline V gene encodes CDR1 SNHLY and CDR2 FYNNEI. CDR3 length: 13 residues. The DNA for the CDR3 is TGTGCCAGCAGTCTATCCAGGGCAGATACGCAGTATTTT. Protein sequence: CASSLSRADTQYF.

There are a few counts of this clonotype. The rearrangement uses TRBV4-3 and TRBJ2-5, with D unclear. CDR1 is LGHNA and CDR2 is YSLEER in the germline V gene. The CDR3 length is 13 residues. V was shortened by 7 bases and J by 10 bases, with 19 bases between the two germline ends. The DNA for the CDR3 is TGCGCCAGCAACCACTTCCGCTGTCAAGTCCAGTACTTC. Amino acid sequence: CASNHFRCQVQYF.

CDR3 coding DNA: TGTGCCAGCAGCCCAGCCGGGACTATTGGGGGTAATACGCAGTATTTT. Residues: CASSPAGTIGGNTQYF. The chain recombines TRBV7-2 with TRBJ2-3; TRBD2 matches 7 bases. The CDR3 spans 16 residues. Trimming removed 5 bases from V and 7 bases from J; junction bases left unmatched: 15. Germline values: CDR1 SGHTA, CDR2 FQGNSA.

The chain uses TRBV12-3 or TRBV12-4 and TRBJ2-2; 7 bases line up with TRBD1. The CDR3 totals 16 residues. V lost 6 bases and J lost 0; bases outside the gene matches: 7. CDR3 nucleotides: TGTGCCAGCAGCCATTACAGGGGACCGAACACCGGGGAGCTGTTTTTT. It is translated as CASSHYRGPNTGELFF.

The gene calls are TRBV7-2 and TRBJ2-1, with D possibly being TRBD1 (6 bases). Trimming stripped 1 base from V and 10 bases from J, with 14 bases between. CDR3 length: 14 residues. Germline CDR1 is SGHTA and CDR2 is FQGNSA. CDR3 region: CASSLEGGFREQFF. In nucleotides, the CDR3 is TGTGCCAGCAGCTTAGAAGGGGGATTTAGAGAGCAGTTCTTC.

The chain joins TRBV4-2 to TRBJ2-1, with 7 bases matching TRBD2. The CDR3 sequence is 15 residues long. Germline CDR1 LGHNA, CDR2 YNFKEQ. Trimming at V came to 0 bases and at J to 7 bases, leaving 6 bases not matched to a gene. The DNA for the CDR3 is TGTGCCAGCAGCCAAGAGACTAGCCGGGAAAATGAGCAGTTCTTC. It is translated as CASSQETSRENEQFF.

The chain recombines TRBV7-8 with TRBJ2-7, with no clear D. The germline V and J ends were trimmed by 5 bases and 4 bases, with 12 bases remaining between them. Per the germline V gene, CDR1 is SGHVS and CDR2 is FQNEAQ. The CDR3 is 13 amino acids. The CDR3 here is CASSQLGQYEQYF. The CDR3 nucleotides are TGTGCCAGCAGCCAGTTAGGGCAGTACGAGCAGTACTTC.

The V gene is TRBV6-1, the J gene TRBJ2-7; the match to TRBD2 covers 10 bases. The germline CDR1 and CDR2 sequences are MNHNS and SASEGT. The junction had 4 bases not matched to a gene; V was cut back by 5 bases and J by 3 bases. The CDR3 is 14 residues long. In DNA, the CDR3 is TGTGCCAGCAGTCCCCTAGCGGGGGTCTACGAGCAGTACTTC. Protein product: CASSPLAGVYEQYF.

This clonotype was detected only a few times. The chain employs TRBV10-3 and TRBJ1-6; D is unclear. The CDR3 has 16 amino acids. Germline assignment: CDR1 ENHRY and CDR2 SYGVKD. Trimming removed 2 bases at V and 7 bases at J, with 15 bases between. As DNA, the CDR3 is TGTGCCATCAGTGAGGTCGCGGGAGGGAGCAATTCACCCCTCCACTTT. Its translation: CAISEVAGGSNSPLHF.

This clonotype came up a few times. The V and J genes are TRBV7-2 and TRBJ2-4, with a possible D match to TRBD1 (6 bases). Trimming left V 5 bases short and J 0 bases short, with 14 bases between. Germline CDR1 and CDR2: SGHTA and FQGNSA. The CDR3 loop spans 16 amino acids. In DNA, the CDR3 is TGTGCCAGCAGCCAATACAGGGAGTTAGCCAAAAACATTCAGTACTTC. Translating gives CASSQYRELAKNIQYF.

With respect to this clonotype: A read error may account for a junction end that differs from germline. CDR3 DNA sequence: TGTGCCAGCAGACCCCCCGGGACAGCATATGGTTACACCTTC. It yields the protein CASRPPGTAYGYTF. The gene calls are TRBV28 and TRBJ1-2, with 7 bases identical to TRBD1. The germline CDR1 and CDR2 sequences are MDHEN and SYDVKM. The CDR3 loop spans 14 amino acids.

This rearrangement joins TRBV6-1 to TRBJ1-5; 8 bases are a match to TRBD1. CDR1 and CDR2 (germline): MNHNS, SASEGT. The J segment lost 6 bases and the V segment lost 6 bases, leaving 7 bases of the junction unmatched. This CDR3 is built from 14 residues. As DNA, the CDR3 is TGTGCCAGCAGGGGCCAGGGGGCGGGTCAGCCCCAGCATTTT. Amino acid sequence: CASRGQGAGQPQHF.

V usage is TRBV9 and J usage is TRBJ2-3; D is ambiguous. The CDR3 is made up of 13 amino acids. V was shortened by 0 bases and J by 8 bases, with 10 bases between the two germline ends. Germline CDR1 SGDLS, CDR2 YYNGEE. As DNA, the CDR3 is TGTGCCAGCAGCGTAGCAGCTTCCGCTACGCAGTATTTT. It codes for CASSVAASATQYF.

V is TRBV29-1 and J is TRBJ1-1; the match to TRBD1 covers 7 bases. V gave up 3 bases and J gave up 3 bases; unmatched junction bases: 7. The CDR3 has 14 residues. Germline V gene data show CDR1 as SQVTM and CDR2 as ANQGSEA. CDR3 protein: CSVEITGVDTEAFF. The CDR3 nucleotides are TGCAGCGTTGAGATTACAGGGGTTGACACTGAAGCTTTCTTT.

The chain combines TRBV7-9 with TRBJ2-7, with D perhaps matching TRBD2 (6 bases). This CDR3 has 14 amino acids. The ends were cut back, 5 bases at V and 3 bases at J, with 14 bases in the middle. Germline values: CDR1 SEHNR, CDR2 FQNEAQ (reference sequence). CDR3 amino acids: CASSPLAIGYEQYF. The CDR3 DNA follows: TGTGCCAGCAGCCCTCTAGCGATTGGCTACGAGCAGTACTTC.

This clonotype was recorded at least ten times. The V call is TRBV9, the J call TRBJ1-2; possible D gene TRBD1, 6 bases. Germline lookup yields CDR1 SGDLS and CDR2 YYNGEE. The CDR3 is 16 residues long. V lost 0 bases and J 6 bases, leaving 18 bases between the germline ends. The CDR3 nucleotides are TGTGCCAGCAGCGTAGTTGGGGGGCCGTACCGTGATGGCTACACCTTC. Its protein product is CASSVVGGPYRDGYTF.

The chain combines TRBV7-2 with TRBJ2-4; D perhaps matches TRBD1 (5 bases). The assigned J gene may be wrong: the sequence end matches TRBJ2-7 better. This CDR3 is 13 amino acids long. Per the germline V gene, CDR1 is SGHTA and CDR2 is FQGNSA. CDR3 protein: CASRTPGYGEQYF. The CDR3 DNA reads as TGTGCCAGCAGAACACCAGGGTACGGCGAGCAGTACTTC.

This clonotype was seen a handful of times. The chain employs TRBV7-2 and TRBJ2-1, with TRBD1 matching over 11 bases. Looked up from germline, CDR1 is SGHTA and CDR2 is FQGNSA. CDR3 length equals 15 residues. The ends lost 6 bases at V and 2 bases at J; junction bases unmatched: 3. Here the CDR3 DNA reads TGTGCCAGCAGACTGGGACAGGGGGCCTACAATGAGCAGTTCTTC. As protein: CASRLGQGAYNEQFF.

On this clonotype itself: Mismatch with germline at one junction end may stem from a read error. The rearrangement links TRBV7-2 to TRBJ2-3, with TRBD2 matching over 8 bases. Per the germline V gene, CDR1 is SGHTA and CDR2 is FQGNSA. This CDR3 region has 15 residues. CDR3 in DNA: TGTGCCAGCAACTTAGCGGGGCCTAGCACAGATACGCAGTATTTT. It codes for CASNLAGPSTDTQYF.